What follows is one T cell receptor (beta chain) and its context. Its antigen is still unknown. This sample is drawn from a study of shared clonotypes between healthy human individuals. Germline values: CDR1 SNHLY, CDR2 FYNNEI. V was pared by 6 bases and J by 1 base, with 9 bases between. The CDR3 consists of 14 residues. Measured with immunoSEQ multiplex PCR; TCRdb has only the in-frame clones, and not every one. Here the sample spans about 2.4 million clones, 80% to 95% being singletons. Study-wide findings and caveats: Rarefaction analysis demonstrated incomplete sorted-subset sequencing notwithstanding large depth.

The origin of this receptor is a man aged 18 to 29 in good health. Some clones in this sample may be carry-over from other donors' samples. The chain carries TRBV2 and TRBJ2-2, with TRBD1 as a possible D gene (6 bases). Input material: naive CD4+ T cells from PBMCs. Regarding subset: CD45RA+ positively selected. CDR3 amino acids: CASRKGGNTGELFF. The CDR3 DNA reads TGTGCCAGCAGGAAAGGGGGGAACACCGGGGAGCTGTTTTTT.